This TCR beta chain was observed in a study of CD8 T cells in ankylosing spondylitis. Study findings and constraints: There were earlier reports of some motif variants in reactive arthritis synovial fluid and blood. Disease-linked clones bore a CD8+ phenotype and were relatively rare in peripheral blood. There was reportedly significant enrichment of clones that were disease-linked in matched ankylosing spondylitis synovial fluid. Characteristic of ankylosing spondylitis blood, it appeared, was a TCR beta motif comprising roughly eight highly homologous variants.

In regard to this clonotype: Its antigen remains unknown.

It was by quantitative 5'-RACE with molecular barcodes that TCR beta libraries were made. TCRdb re-analysed the 5' RACE reads in MiXCR, keeping a single row per CDR3 protein. The table shows about 840,000 distinct CDR3 sequences, with roughly 10% occurring only once. CDR3 length: 11 residues. Germline V gene data show CDR1 as DFQATT and CDR2 as SNEGSKA (reference sequence). Deletions cut 6 bases from V and 11 bases from J, with 14 bases between. The sequence was obtained from a male donor with ankylosing spondylitis. The chain carries TRBV20-1 and TRBJ1-3; no definite D call. The source material was blood, either unsorted or a sorted T cell fraction (not recorded which). Here the CDR3 DNA reads TGCAGTGCCACCTCGCGGGCGGCCATATATTTT. Translating gives CSATSRAAIYF.